This T cell receptor beta chain was found in a study of PD-L1 blockade in urothelial cancer. For the study at large: Most patients, twenty-five of 29, were males with bladder-origin cancer. Samples of blood were analyzed 3 weeks (second dose) and 6 weeks after treatment start.

This CDR3 has 14 residues. Trimming left V 6 bases short and J 1 base short, with 11 bases between. Germline V gene lookup returns CDR1 MRHNA and CDR2 SNTAGT. Sample time point: peripheral blood 6 weeks after treatment start. Peripheral blood mononuclear cells were collected from every patient before and during treatment, yielding between 1 and 8 samples per patient. Generated by immunoSEQ multiplex PCR, the TCRdb table keeps only in-frame clones and is missing some. The table shows 40,000 to 60,000 clones, with around 80% occurring only once. The sequence came from a man between 65 and 85 years old with urothelial cancer. This specimen was PBMCs, taken around atezolizumab (anti-PD-L1) treatment. The rearrangement uses TRBV6-4 and TRBJ2-3; D may be TRBD2 (5 bases). Here the CDR3 DNA reads TGTGCCAGCAGGCTGAGCGGCGGCACAGATACGCAGTATTTT. It codes for CASRLSGGTDTQYF.